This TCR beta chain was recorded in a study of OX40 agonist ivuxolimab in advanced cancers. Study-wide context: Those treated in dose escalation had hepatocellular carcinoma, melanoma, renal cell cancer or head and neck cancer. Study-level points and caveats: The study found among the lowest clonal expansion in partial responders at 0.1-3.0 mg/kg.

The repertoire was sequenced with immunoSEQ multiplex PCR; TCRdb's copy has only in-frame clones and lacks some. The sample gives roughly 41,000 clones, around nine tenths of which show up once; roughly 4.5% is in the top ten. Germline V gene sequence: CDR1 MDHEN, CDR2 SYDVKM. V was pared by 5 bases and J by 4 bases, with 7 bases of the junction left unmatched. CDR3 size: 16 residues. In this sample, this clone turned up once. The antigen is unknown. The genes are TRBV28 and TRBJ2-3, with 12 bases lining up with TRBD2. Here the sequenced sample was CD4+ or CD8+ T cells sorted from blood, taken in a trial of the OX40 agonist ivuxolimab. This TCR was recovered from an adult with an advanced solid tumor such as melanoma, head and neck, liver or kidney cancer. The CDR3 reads CASSAPSGGAADTQYF. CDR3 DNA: TGTGCCAGCAGTGCCCCTAGCGGGGGGGCTGCAGATACGCAGTATTTT.